This TCR beta chain emerged from a study of T cell changes during pregnancy in multiple sclerosis. J lost 0 bases, V lost 6 bases, and 10 bases had no gene match. The CDR3 is 17 residues long. In germline, CDR1 is SNHLY, CDR2 FYNNEI. Only in-frame clones appear in the TCRdb table, and some are missing; sequencing was by immunoSEQ multiplex PCR. The top ten hold about 1.7% of the sample, which has roughly 89,000 clones, over 85% seen once. Sequenced here: peripheral blood, sampled after pregnancy. This TCR derives from a female donor in good health, enrolled as a control in a pregnancy study. The rearrangement joins TRBV2 to TRBJ2-1, with 8 bases fitting TRBD2. This chain's CDR3 is CASSEFLAGPSYNEQFF. In DNA form, the CDR3 reads TGTGCCAGCAGCGAATTCTTAGCGGGGCCCTCCTACAATGAGCAGTTCTTC.